This passage covers 4 T cell receptor beta chains from one sample sequenced in a study of T cell responses to AZD1222 COVID-19 vaccine. Sequenced by immunoSEQ multiplex PCR; TCRdb stores in-frame clones only, minus some. The sample shows about 120,000 clones, 87% of them seen only once. Sequences were derived from peripheral blood, sampled on day 0 of AZD1222 vaccination. The receptors originated from an adult in good health.

The V and J genes are TRBV4-1 and TRBJ2-5; a weak D match, TRBD2 (5 bases). CDR1 and CDR2 from the germline V gene are MGHRA and YSYEKL. The CDR3 is 13 amino acids. Trimming left V 3 bases short and J 4 bases short, with 9 bases between. This CDR3 is CASSQLALETQYF. In DNA, the CDR3 is TGCGCCAGCAGCCAGCTAGCCCTAGAGACCCAGTACTTC.

This clone has only one observation. This chain uses TRBV28 with TRBJ1-3; D call uncertain. The CDR3 totals 14 residues. The V end lost 2 bases, the J end lost 4 bases, and 9 bases lay between the germline ends. Germline values: CDR1 MDHEN, CDR2 SYDVKM. DNA for the CDR3: TGTGCCAGCAGTTTAAGGGATTCAGGAAACACCATATATTTT. This encodes CASSLRDSGNTIYF.

The V call is TRBV24-1, the J call TRBJ2-3, with D uncertain. CDR3 length: 12 amino acids. V lost 4 bases and J lost 3, with 4 bases in between. CDR1 is KGHDR, CDR2 SFDVKD, per germline. Here the CDR3 reads CATSDRTDTQYF. The CDR3 nucleotides read TGTGCCACCAGTGACCGTACAGATACGCAGTATTTT.

This rearrangement joins TRBV10-3 to TRBJ1-1; D may be TRBD1 (5 bases). The CDR3 has 14 residues. The V gene lost 4 bases and the J gene lost 1 base, with 10 bases spanning the gap. The germline V gene has CDR1 ENHRY and CDR2 SYGVKD. CDR3 sequence reads: CAISVDSPNTEAFF. Here the CDR3 DNA reads TGTGCCATCAGTGTAGACAGCCCGAACACTGAAGCTTTCTTT.